These 12 T cell receptor beta chains were sequenced from one sample in a study of PD-1 blockade in classical Hodgkin lymphoma. Documented time point: cycle 4 day 1 (C4D1), after 5 to 7 weeks of nivolumab. Patients all relapsed after autologous stem cell transplantation, and there was variation in brentuximab vedotin exposure. Isolation of CD4+ T cells from thawed PBMCs was performed by magnetic negative selection. Measured with immunoSEQ multiplex PCR; TCRdb has only the in-frame clones, and not every one. Of roughly 30,000 clones listed, 80% to 90% are singletons. This material consisted of CD4+ T cells from blood, taken before the fourth cycle of nivolumab. These receptors were taken from a human donor with classical Hodgkin lymphoma.

V gene TRBV5-1 combines with J gene TRBJ1-3; D is uncertain. The CDR3 totals 12 residues. Germline V CDR1 and CDR2: SGHRS, YFSETQ. V was shortened by 7 bases and J by 1 base, with 6 bases between the two germline ends. CDR3 nucleotides: TGCGCCAGCCTGAGGTCTGGAAACACCATATATTTT. Its protein product is CASLRSGNTIYF.

This chain connects TRBV30 to TRBJ1-5; weak D call: TRBD1 (5 bases). The CDR3 has 13 amino acids. Germline V gene data show CDR1 as GTSNPN and CDR2 as SVGIG (reference sequence). Trimming left V 5 bases short and J 6 bases short, with 14 bases between. The DNA for the CDR3 is TGTGCCTGGGGAGGCAGGGCGGGTCAGCCCCAGCATTTT. Protein sequence: CAWGGRAGQPQHF.

This rearrangement joins TRBV4-3 to TRBJ2-2; D remains ambiguous. Germline-derived CDR1 and CDR2 are LGHNA and YSLEER. The CDR3 covers 13 residues. V was pared by 1 base and J by 6 bases, with 6 bases between. CDR3 nucleotide sequence: TGCGCCAGCAGCCAAGTGGTGGCCGGGGAGCTGTTTTTT. Protein sequence: CASSQVVAGELFF.

V usage is TRBV19 and J usage is TRBJ2-2; D remains unclear. The CDR3 covers 14 residues. The germline V and J ends were trimmed by 9 bases and 3 bases, with 14 bases remaining between them. Germline-derived CDR1 and CDR2 are LNHDA and SQIVND (reference sequence). The CDR3, as DNA: TGTGCCAGCCGGGTACTTATTGACACCGGGGAGCTGTTTTTT. Its translation: CASRVLIDTGELFF.

This chain uses TRBV19 with TRBJ1-4, with 9 bases aligning to TRBD1. The CDR3 runs 14 residues. Germline V gene data show CDR1 as LNHDA and CDR2 as SQIVND (reference sequence). V shed 6 bases and J 5 bases; nucleotides not matched to a gene: 4. CDR3 in DNA: TGTGCCAGTAGCGACAGGGGGAAGAATGAAAAACTGTTTTTT. Protein: CASSDRGKNEKLFF.

The chain combines TRBV7-9 with TRBJ1-6, with TRBD1 identical over 8 bases. CDR1 and CDR2 (germline): SEHNR, FQNEAQ (reference sequence). The CDR3 length is 17 residues. V lost 4 bases, J lost 2 bases, and 7 bases stayed unmatched. CDR3 DNA: TGTGCCAGCAGCTCGACGAGGGGACAGGCCTATAATTCACCCCTCCACTTT. It translates to CASSSTRGQAYNSPLHF.

This chain joins TRBV29-1 and TRBJ2-5; D is unclear. CDR1 is SQVTM and CDR2 is ANQGSEA in the germline V gene. CDR3 size: 16 residues. V lost 0 bases and J lost 7, with 21 bases in between. As DNA, the CDR3 is TGCAGCGTTGAAGAAGGCGGTATAAGAGGCCCGGGGACCCAGTACTTC. Its protein product is CSVEEGGIRGPGTQYF.

The chain joins TRBV7-2 to TRBJ2-2, with TRBD1 matching 8 bases. Germline assignment: CDR1 SGHTA and CDR2 FQGNSA. Trimming at V came to 5 bases and at J to 0 bases, leaving 5 bases not matched to a gene. The CDR3 runs to 16 residues. The CDR3 DNA reads TGTGCCAGCAGCCAGCAGGGGGCGGCGAACACCGGGGAGCTGTTTTTT. It translates to CASSQQGAANTGELFF.

The chain has TRBV7-2 and TRBJ2-5; 9 bases align to TRBD1. In germline, CDR1 is SGHTA, CDR2 FQGNSA. The length of the CDR3 is 14 residues. J gave up 5 bases and V 5 bases, and 6 bases lay outside the gene matches. The CDR3 loop reads CASSTDRGVETQYF. CDR3 coding DNA: TGTGCCAGCAGCACCGACAGGGGGGTCGAGACCCAGTACTTC.

The chain joins TRBV4-1 to TRBJ2-1; weak D call: TRBD1 (5 bases). The germline gives CDR1 MGHRA, CDR2 YSYEKL. With 1 base removed from V and 5 bases from J, the gap between germline ends came to 18 bases. There are 17 residues in the CDR3. The chain's CDR3 is CASSQGWQGPSDNEQFF. In DNA form, the CDR3 reads TGCGCCAGCAGCCAAGGTTGGCAGGGTCCCTCAGACAATGAGCAGTTCTTC.

The chain uses TRBV7-9 and TRBJ2-3; D is unresolved. Trimming removed 5 bases at V and 3 bases at J, with 9 bases between. Per germline, CDR1 SEHNR and CDR2 FQNEAQ (reference sequence). This CDR3 has 13 amino acids. CDR3 sequence (DNA): TGTGCCAGCAGCGTAGGGCGGACAGATACGCAGTATTTT. Translated: CASSVGRTDTQYF.

CDR3 sequence reads: CASSPGRFQGNTEAFF. The DNA of the CDR3 is TGTGCCAGTAGTCCCGGACGCTTCCAGGGGAACACTGAAGCTTTCTTT. The V and J genes are TRBV19 and TRBJ1-1; D is possibly TRBD1 (5 bases). Trimming took 5 bases from V and 1 from J, leaving 17 bases between them. Germline V lookup: CDR1 LNHDA, CDR2 SQIVND (reference sequence). The CDR3 has 16 amino acids.